This is a list of T cell receptor beta chains from one sample in a study of T-cell reconstitution after alpha-beta-depleted transplantation in children. A single record per CDR3 protein comes from TCRdb applying MiXCR to the PCR reads. The sample carries 490,000 or so distinct CDR3 sequences, around 13% recorded once. This specimen was PBMCs from the stem cell graft donor, taken from the stem cell graft. These TCRs come from a human donor who donated a stem cell graft to a child with combined immunodeficiency. Each CDR3 is given with its conserved first and last residue. Fields, in order: J gene, clone size, D gene, V gene, CDR3 length, CDR3 DNA, CDR3 protein. D genes are given only for firm matches. Size values are once, few and many counts, or a class for expanded clones, and some rows have none.

j_gene: TRBJ2-1
abundance: few
d_gene: TRBD2
v_gene: TRBV11-3
len: 15
CDR3nt: TGTGCCAGCAGCTTTATAGCGGGAGATGGCGATGAGCAGTTCTTC
CDR3aa: CASSFIAGDGDEQFF

j_gene: TRBJ2-1
abundance: many
d_gene: TRBD1
v_gene: TRBV5-6
len: 14
CDR3nt: TGTGCCAGCAGCATGGGACAGGGTTACAATGAGCAGTTCTTC
CDR3aa: CASSMGQGYNEQFF

j_gene: TRBJ2-1
abundance: few
d_gene: TRBD1
v_gene: TRBV14
len: 16
CDR3nt: TGTGCCAGCAGCCAGGACCGGGACAGGAACTACAATGAGCAGTTCTTC
CDR3aa: CASSQDRDRNYNEQFF

j_gene: TRBJ1-5
abundance: .
d_gene: TRBD1
v_gene: TRBV18
len: 19
CDR3nt: TGTGCCAGCTCCCCTCGCCCTGGCGGGTACAGGGGTGAGGATCAGCCCCAGCATTTT
CDR3aa: CASSPRPGGYRGEDQPQHF

j_gene: TRBJ1-1
abundance: many
d_gene: .
v_gene: TRBV12-3/TRBV12-4
len: 11
CDR3nt: TGTGCCAGCAGTACATACACTGAAGCTTTCTTT
CDR3aa: CASSTYTEAFF

j_gene: TRBJ2-1
abundance: few
d_gene: TRBD1
v_gene: TRBV25-1
len: 14
CDR3nt: TGTGCCAGCAGTCAGGACAGGGCTCCCAATGAGCAGTTCTTC
CDR3aa: CASSQDRAPNEQFF

j_gene: TRBJ2-2
abundance: few
d_gene: .
v_gene: TRBV5-5
len: 14
CDR3nt: TGTGCCAGCAGCTTGCTCCAGCCCACCGGGGAGCTGTTTTTT
CDR3aa: CASSLLQPTGELFF

j_gene: TRBJ1-5
abundance: few
d_gene: TRBD1
v_gene: TRBV6-5
len: 18
CDR3nt: TGTGCCAGCAGAAGACAGGGGGAGGGTAGAGGCGGCAATCAGCCCCAGCATTTT
CDR3aa: CASRRQGEGRGGNQPQHF

j_gene: TRBJ1-1
abundance: many
d_gene: TRBD1
v_gene: TRBV7-9
len: 15
CDR3nt: TGTGCCAGCAGCCTGAACGGACAGGTAGACACTGAAGCTTTCTTT
CDR3aa: CASSLNGQVDTEAFF

j_gene: TRBJ2-5
abundance: few
d_gene: .
v_gene: TRBV29-1
len: 13
CDR3nt: TGCAGCGTTGAAGGGCCTAACCAAGAGACCCAGTACTTC
CDR3aa: CSVEGPNQETQYF

j_gene: TRBJ2-3
abundance: .
d_gene: .
v_gene: TRBV24-1
len: 15
CDR3nt: TGTGCCACCAGTGATCAGGGCGGCAGCACAGATACGCAGTATTTT
CDR3aa: CATSDQGGSTDTQYF

j_gene: TRBJ2-1
abundance: few
d_gene: .
v_gene: TRBV20-1
len: 13
CDR3nt: TGCAGTGCTAGAGATAGGGGCCGGGATGAGCAGTTCTTC
CDR3aa: CSARDRGRDEQFF

j_gene: TRBJ2-7
abundance: many
d_gene: TRBD2
v_gene: TRBV4-3
len: 17
CDR3nt: TGCGCCAGCAGCCAAGGCACCCTAGCGGGTTTCTCCTACGAGCAGTACTTC
CDR3aa: CASSQGTLAGFSYEQYF

j_gene: TRBJ2-7
abundance: few
d_gene: .
v_gene: TRBV7-9
len: 16
CDR3nt: TGTGCCAGCAGGCTTAGGGTTAATGCGATGTCCTACGAGCAGTACTTC
CDR3aa: CASRLRVNAMSYEQYF